The present T cell receptor beta chain was sequenced within a study of blood T cells in healthy people across ages. Findings and caveats of the study: From one million sequenced T cells, diversity estimates were lower bounds.

A second PCR, run for roughly 7 to 12 cycles, used a sample-barcoded 5' primer plus a J-beta primer mix. TCRdb re-analysed the 5' RACE reads in MiXCR, keeping a single row per CDR3 protein. The sample consists of nearly 1 million distinct CDR3 sequences, roughly 47% of them appearing once. On this clonotype itself: What it binds is unknown.

This CDR3 region has 20 residues. J lost 2 bases, V lost 1 base, and 19 bases had no gene match. Germline-derived CDR1 and CDR2 are SGHRS and YFSETQ. Each donor was a healthy Caucasian individual from Russia, aged roughly 6 to 95. Total RNA extraction produced at least 5 micrograms (per sample) for the study. Material for sequencing was blood. The J gene is TRBJ2-5, the V gene TRBV5-1; 8 bases are a match to TRBD2. The sequence was collected from a woman in her sixties in good health. CDR3 sequence: CASSLQGPWTAGREQETQYF. The CDR3 DNA reads TGCGCCAGCAGCTTGCAGGGACCCTGGACGGCCGGGAGGGAACAAGAGACCCAGTACTTC.